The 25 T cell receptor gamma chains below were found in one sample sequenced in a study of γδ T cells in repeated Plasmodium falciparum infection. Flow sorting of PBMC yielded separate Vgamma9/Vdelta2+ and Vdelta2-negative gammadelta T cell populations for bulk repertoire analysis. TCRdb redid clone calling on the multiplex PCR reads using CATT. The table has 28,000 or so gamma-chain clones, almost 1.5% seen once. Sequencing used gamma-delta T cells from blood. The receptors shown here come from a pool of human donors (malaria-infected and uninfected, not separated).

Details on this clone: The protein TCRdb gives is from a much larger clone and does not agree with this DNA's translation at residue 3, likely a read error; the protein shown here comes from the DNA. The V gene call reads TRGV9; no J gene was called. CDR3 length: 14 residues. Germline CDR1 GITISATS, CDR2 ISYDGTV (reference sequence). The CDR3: CASWDSTGGKRKLF. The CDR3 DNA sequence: TGTGCCTCGTGGGATTCCACGGGGGGTAAGCGAAAACTCTTT.

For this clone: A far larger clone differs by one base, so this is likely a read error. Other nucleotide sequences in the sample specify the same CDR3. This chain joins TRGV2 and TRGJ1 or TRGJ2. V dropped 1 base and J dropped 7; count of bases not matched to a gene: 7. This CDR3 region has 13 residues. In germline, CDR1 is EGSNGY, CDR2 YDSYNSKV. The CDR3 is CATWDGFYYKKLF. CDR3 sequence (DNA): TGTGCCACCTGGGACGGATTTTACTATAAGAAACTCTTT.

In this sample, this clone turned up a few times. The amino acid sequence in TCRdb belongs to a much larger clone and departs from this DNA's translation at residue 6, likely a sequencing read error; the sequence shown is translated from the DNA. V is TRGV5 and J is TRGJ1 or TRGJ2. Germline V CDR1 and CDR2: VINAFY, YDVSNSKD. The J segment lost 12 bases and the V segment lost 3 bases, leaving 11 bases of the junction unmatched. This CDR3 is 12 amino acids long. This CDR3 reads CATWDGRTRKLF. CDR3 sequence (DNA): TGTGCCACCTGGGACGGGCGAACGAGGAAACTCTTT.

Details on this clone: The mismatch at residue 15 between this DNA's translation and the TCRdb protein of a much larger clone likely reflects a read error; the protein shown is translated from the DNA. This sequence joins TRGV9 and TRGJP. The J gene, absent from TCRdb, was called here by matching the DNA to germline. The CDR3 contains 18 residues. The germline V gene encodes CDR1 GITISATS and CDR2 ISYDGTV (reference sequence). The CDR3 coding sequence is TGTGCCTTGTGGGAGGTAAGGTCGGAAGAGTTGGGCAAAAAAACCAAGGTATTT. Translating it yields CALWEVRSEELGKKTKVF.

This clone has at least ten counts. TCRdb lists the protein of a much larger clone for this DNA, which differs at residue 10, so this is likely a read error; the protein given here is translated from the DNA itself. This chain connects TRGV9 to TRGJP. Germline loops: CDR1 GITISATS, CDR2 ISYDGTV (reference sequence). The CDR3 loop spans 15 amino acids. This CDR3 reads CALWEPELGEKIKVF. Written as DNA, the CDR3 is TGTGCCTTGTGGGAGCCGGAGTTGGGCGAAAAAATCAAGGTATTT.

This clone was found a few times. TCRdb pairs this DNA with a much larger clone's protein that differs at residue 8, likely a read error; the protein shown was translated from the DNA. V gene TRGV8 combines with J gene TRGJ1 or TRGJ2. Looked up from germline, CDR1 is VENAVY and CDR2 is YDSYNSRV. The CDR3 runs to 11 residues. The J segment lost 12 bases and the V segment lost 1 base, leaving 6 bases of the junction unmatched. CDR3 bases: TGTGCCACCTGGGATAGAATAGCGAAACTCTTT. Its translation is CATWDRIAKLF.

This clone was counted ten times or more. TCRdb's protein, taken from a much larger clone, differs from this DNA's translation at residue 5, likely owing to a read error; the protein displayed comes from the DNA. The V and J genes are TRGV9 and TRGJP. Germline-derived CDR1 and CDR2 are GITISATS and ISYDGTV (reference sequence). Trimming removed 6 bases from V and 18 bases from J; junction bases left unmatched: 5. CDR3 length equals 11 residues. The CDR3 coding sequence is TGTGCCTTGTGGTACGGAAAAATCAAGGTATTT. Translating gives CALWYGKIKVF.

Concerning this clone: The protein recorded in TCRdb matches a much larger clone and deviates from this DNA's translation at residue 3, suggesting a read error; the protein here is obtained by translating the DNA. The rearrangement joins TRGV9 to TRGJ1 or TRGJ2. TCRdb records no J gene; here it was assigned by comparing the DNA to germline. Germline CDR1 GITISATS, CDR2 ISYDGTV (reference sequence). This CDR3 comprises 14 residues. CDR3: CASWEAGTYYKKLF. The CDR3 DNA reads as TGTGCCTCGTGGGAGGCCGGCACCTATTATAAGAAACTCTTT.

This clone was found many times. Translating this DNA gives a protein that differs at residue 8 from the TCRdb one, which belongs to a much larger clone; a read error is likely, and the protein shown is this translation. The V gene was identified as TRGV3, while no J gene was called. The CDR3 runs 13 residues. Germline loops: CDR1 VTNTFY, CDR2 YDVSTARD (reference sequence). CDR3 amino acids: CATWDRPIIRKLF. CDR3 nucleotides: TGTGCCACCTGGGACAGGCCGATAATAAGAAAACTCTTT.

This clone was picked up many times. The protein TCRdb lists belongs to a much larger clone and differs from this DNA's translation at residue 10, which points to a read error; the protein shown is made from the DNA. CDR3 bases: TGTGCCTTGTGGGAGGTCCAGGAATCGAGCTATAAGAAACTCTTT. This encodes CALWEVQESSYKKLF. V and J are TRGV9 and TRGJ1 or TRGJ2. No J gene was available from TCRdb, and it was assigned here by a germline match of the DNA. The germline CDR1 and CDR2 sequences are GITISATS and ISYDGTV (reference sequence). V shed 1 base, J shed 7 bases, and the junction held 13 bases outside the gene matches. The CDR3 has 15 amino acids.

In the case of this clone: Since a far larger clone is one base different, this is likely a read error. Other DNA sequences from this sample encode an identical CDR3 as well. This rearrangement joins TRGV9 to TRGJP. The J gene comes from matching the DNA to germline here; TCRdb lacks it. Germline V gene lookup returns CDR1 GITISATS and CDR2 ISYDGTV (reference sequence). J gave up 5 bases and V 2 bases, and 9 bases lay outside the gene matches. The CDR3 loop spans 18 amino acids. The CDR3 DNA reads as TGTGCCTTGTGGGAGGCATCTGACGAAGAGTTGGGCAAAAAAATCAAGGTATTT. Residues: CALWEASDEELGKKIKVF.

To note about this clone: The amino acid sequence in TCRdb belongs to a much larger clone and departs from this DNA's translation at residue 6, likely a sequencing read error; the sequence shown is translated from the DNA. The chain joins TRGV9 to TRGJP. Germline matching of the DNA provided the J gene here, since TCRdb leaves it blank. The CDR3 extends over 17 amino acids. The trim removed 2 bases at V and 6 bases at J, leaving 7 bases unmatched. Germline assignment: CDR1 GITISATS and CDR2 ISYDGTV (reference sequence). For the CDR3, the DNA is TGTGCCTTGTGGGAGGCGCTGAGAGAGTTGGGCAAAAAAATCAAGGTATTT. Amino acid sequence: CALWEALRELGKKIKVF.

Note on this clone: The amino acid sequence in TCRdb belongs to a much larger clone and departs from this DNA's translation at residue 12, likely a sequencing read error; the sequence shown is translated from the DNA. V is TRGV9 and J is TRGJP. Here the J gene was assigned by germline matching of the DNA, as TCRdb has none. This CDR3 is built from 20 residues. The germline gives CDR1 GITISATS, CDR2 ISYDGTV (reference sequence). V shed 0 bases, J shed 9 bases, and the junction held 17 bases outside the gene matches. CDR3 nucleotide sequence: TGTGCCTTGTGGGAGGTGCAGGGGTTTGGTCTAGGGTTGGGCAAAAAAATCAAGGTATTT. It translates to CALWEVQGFGLGLGKKIKVF.

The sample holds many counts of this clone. The CDR3 sequence is CATWDRNKKLF. CDR3 coding DNA: TGTGCCACCTGGGACCGGAATAAGAAACTCTTT. This chain connects TRGV3 to TRGJ1 or TRGJ2. Per the germline V gene, CDR1 is VTNTFY and CDR2 is YDVSTARD (reference sequence). The CDR3 has 11 residues. Trimming took 3 bases from V and 8 from J; bases not matched to a gene: 4.

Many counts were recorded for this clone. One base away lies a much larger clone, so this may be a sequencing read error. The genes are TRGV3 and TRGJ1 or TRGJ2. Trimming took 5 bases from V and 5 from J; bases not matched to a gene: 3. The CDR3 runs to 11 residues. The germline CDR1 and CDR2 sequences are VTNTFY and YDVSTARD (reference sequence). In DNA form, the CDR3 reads TGTGCCACCTGGGCTCATTATAAGAAACTCTTT. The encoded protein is CATWAHYKKLF.

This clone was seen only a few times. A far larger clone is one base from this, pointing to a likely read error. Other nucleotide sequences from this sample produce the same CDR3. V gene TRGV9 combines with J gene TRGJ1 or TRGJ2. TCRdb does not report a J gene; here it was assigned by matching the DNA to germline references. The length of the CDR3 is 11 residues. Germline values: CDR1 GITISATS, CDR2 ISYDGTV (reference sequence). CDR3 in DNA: TGCGCCTTGTGGGGCCTCAATAAGAAACTCTTT. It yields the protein CALWGLNKKLF.

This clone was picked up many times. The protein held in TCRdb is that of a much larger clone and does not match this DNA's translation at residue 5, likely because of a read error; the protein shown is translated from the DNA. In nucleotides, the CDR3 is TGTGCCTTATGGAAGGTGCAAGAGTTGGGCAAAAAAATCAAGGTATTT. It yields the protein CALWKVQELGKKIKVF. This rearrangement joins TRGV9 to TRGJP. The J gene is absent in TCRdb and was assigned here via DNA matching to germline. The CDR3 covers 16 residues. Germline V gene lookup returns CDR1 GITISATS and CDR2 ISYDGTV (reference sequence). V lost 10 bases and J lost 3; bases outside the gene matches: 9.

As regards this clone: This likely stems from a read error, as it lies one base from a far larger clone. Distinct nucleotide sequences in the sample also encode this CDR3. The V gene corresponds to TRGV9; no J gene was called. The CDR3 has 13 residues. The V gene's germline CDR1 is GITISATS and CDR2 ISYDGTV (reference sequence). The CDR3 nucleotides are TGTGCCTTGTGGGCCGAAAATTATTATAAAAAACTCTTT. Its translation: CALWAENYYKKLF.

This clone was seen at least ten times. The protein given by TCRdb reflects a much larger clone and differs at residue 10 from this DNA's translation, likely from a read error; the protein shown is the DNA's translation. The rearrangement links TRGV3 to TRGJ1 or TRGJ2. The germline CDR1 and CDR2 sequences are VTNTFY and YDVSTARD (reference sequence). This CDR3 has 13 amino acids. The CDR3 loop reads CATWDRGYYEKLF. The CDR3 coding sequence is TGTGCCACCTGGGACAGGGGTTATTATGAGAAACTCTTT.

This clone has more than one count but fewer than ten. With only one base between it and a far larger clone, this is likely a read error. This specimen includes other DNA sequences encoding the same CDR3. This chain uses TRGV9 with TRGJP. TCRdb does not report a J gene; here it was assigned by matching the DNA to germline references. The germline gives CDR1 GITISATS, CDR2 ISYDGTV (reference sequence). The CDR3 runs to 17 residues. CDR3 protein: CALWEPSQELGKKIKVF. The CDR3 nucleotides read TGTGCCTTATGGGAGCCTTCACAAGAGTTGGGCAAAAAAATCAAGGTATTT.

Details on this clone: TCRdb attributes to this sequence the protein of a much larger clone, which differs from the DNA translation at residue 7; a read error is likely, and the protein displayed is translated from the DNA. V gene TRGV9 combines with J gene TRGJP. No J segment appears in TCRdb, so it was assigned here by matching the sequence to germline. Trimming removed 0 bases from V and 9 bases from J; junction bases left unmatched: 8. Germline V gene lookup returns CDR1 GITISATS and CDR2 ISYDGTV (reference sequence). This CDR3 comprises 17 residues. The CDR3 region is CALWEVDVGLGKKIKVF. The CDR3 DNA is TGTGCCTTGTGGGAGGTGGACGTTGGGTTGGGCAAAAAAATCAAGGTATTT.

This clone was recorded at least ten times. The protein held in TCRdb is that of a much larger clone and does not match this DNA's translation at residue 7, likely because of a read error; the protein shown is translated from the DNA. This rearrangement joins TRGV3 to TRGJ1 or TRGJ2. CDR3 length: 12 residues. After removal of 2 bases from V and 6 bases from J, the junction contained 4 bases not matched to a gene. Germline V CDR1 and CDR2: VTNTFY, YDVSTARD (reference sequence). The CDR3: CATWDISYKKLF. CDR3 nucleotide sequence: TGTGCCACCTGGGACATTTCTTATAAGAAACTCTTT.

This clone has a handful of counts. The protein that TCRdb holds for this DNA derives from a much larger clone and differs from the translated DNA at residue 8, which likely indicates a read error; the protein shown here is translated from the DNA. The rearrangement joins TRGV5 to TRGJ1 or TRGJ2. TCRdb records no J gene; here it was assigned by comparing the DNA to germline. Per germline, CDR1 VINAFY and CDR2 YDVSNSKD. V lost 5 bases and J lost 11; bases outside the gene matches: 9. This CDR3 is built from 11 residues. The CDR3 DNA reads TGTGCCACCTGGGGTCGGTATGAGAAACTCTTT. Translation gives CATWGRYEKLF.

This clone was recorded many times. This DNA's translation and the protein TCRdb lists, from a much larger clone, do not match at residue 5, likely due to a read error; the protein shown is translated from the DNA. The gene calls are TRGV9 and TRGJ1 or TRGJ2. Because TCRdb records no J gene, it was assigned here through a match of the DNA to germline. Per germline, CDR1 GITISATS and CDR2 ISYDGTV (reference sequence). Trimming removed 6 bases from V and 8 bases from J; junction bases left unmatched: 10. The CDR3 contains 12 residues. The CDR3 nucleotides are TGTGCCTTGTGGAAGCCGGGGGATAAGAAACTCTTT. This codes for CALWKPGDKKLF.

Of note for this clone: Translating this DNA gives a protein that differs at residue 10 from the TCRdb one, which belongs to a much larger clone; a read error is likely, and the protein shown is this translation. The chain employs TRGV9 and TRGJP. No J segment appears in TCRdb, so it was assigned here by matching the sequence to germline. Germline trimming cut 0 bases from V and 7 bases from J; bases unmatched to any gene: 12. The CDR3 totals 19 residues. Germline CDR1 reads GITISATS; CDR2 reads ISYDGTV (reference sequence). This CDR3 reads CALWEVHLVWELGKKIKVF. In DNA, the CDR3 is TGTGCCTTGTGGGAGGTGCATTTGGTGTGGGAGTTGGGCAAAAAAATCAAGGTATTT.